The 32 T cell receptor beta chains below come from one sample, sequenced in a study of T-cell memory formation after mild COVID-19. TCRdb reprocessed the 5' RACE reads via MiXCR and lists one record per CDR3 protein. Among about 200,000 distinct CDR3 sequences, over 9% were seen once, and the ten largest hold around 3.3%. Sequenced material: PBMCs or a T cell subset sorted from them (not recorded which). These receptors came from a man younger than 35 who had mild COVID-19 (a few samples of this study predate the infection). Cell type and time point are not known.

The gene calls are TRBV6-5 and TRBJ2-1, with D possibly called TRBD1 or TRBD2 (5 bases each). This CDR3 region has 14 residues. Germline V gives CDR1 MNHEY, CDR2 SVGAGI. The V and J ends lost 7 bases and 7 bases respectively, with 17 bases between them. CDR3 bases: TGTGCCAGCAAGGGCAGGGACGAGGTAAATGAGCAGTTCTTC. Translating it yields CASKGRDEVNEQFF.

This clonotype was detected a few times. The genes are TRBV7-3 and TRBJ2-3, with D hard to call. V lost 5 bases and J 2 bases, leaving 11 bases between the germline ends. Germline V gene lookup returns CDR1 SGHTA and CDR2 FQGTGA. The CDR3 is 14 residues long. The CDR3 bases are TGTGCCAGCAGCCCCGGGCCGCACACAGATACGCAGTATTTT. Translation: CASSPGPHTDTQYF.

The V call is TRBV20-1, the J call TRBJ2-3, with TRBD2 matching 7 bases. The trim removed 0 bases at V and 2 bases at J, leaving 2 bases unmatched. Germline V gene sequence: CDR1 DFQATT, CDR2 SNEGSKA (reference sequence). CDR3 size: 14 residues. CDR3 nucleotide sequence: TGCAGTGCTAGAGAGCTAGCGGTCACAGATACGCAGTATTTT. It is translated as CSARELAVTDTQYF.

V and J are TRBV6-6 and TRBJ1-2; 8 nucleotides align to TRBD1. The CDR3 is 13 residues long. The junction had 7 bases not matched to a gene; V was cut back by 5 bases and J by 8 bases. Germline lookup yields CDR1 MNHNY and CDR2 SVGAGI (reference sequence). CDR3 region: CASSTDRGGGYTF. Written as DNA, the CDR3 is TGTGCCAGCAGTACCGACAGGGGTGGAGGCTACACCTTC.

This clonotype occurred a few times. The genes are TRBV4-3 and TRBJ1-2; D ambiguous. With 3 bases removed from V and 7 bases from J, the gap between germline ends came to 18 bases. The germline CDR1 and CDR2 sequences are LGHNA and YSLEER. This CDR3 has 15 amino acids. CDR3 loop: CASSHPGGSGSGYTF. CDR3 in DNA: TGCGCCAGCAGCCACCCGGGAGGTAGCGGATCTGGCTACACCTTC.

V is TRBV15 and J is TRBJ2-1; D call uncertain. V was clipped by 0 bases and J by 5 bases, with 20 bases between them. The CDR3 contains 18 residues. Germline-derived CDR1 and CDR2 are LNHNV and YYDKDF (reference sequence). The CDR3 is CATSRDSLGFGTHNEQFF. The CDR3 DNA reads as TGTGCCACCAGCAGAGATTCTTTGGGGTTCGGTACTCACAATGAGCAGTTCTTC. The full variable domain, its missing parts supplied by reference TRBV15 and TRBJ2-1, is DAMVIQNPRYQVTQFGKPVTLSCSQTLNHNVMYWYQQKSSQAPKLLFHYYDKDFNNEADTPDNFQSRRPNTSFCFLDIRSPGLGDTAMYLCATSRDSLGFGTHNEQFFGPGTRLTVL.

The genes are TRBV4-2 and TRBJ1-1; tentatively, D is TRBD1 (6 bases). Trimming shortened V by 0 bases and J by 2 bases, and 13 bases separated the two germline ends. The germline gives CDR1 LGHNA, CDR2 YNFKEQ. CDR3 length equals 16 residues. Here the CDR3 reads CASSQDPGGANTEAFF. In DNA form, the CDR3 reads TGTGCCAGCAGCCAAGATCCCGGGGGGGCCAACACTGAAGCTTTCTTT.

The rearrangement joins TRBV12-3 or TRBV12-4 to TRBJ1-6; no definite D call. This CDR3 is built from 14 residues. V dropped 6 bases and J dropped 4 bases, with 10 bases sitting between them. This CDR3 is CASSFTVYNSPLHF. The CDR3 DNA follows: TGTGCCAGCAGCTTCACGGTGTATAATTCACCCCTCCACTTT.

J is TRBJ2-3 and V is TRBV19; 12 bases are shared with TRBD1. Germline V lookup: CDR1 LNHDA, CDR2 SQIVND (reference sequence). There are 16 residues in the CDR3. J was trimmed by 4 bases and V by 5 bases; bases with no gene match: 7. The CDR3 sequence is CASSLRDRGRADTQYF. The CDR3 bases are TGTGCCAGTAGTCTCCGGGACAGGGGGCGCGCAGATACGCAGTATTTT.

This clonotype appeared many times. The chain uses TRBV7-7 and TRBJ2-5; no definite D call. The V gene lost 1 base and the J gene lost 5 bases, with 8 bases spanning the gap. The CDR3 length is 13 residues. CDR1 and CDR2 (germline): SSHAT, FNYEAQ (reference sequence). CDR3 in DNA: TGTGCCAGCAGCTTAGGAGAAAAGGAGACCCAGTACTTC. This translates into CASSLGEKETQYF. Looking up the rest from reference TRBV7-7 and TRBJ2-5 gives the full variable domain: GAGVSQSPRYKVTKRGQDVTLRCDPISSHATLYWYQQALGQGPEFLTYFNYEAQPDKSGLPSDRFSAERPEGSISTLTIQRTEQRDSAMYRCASSLGEKETQYFGPGTRLLVL.

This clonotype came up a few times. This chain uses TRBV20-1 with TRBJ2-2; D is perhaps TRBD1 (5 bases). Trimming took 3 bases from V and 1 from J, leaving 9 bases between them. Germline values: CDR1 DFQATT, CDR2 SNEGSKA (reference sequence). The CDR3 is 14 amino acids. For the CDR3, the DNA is TGCAGTGCTAGGCAAACAGGGAACACCGGGGAGCTGTTTTTT. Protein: CSARQTGNTGELFF.

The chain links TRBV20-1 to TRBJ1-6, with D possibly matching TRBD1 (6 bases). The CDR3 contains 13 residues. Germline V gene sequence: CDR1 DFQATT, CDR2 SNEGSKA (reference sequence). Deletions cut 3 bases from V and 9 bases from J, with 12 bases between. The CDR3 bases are TGCAGTGCTAGCACAGGGATTACTTCACCCCTCCACTTT. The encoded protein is CSASTGITSPLHF.

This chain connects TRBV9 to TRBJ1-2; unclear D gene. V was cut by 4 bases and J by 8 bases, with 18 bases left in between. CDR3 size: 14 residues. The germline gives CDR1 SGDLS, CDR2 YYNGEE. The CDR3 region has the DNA TGTGCCAGCAGCTCGGACCCCTCAATGGGGGGCTACACCTTC. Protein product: CASSSDPSMGGYTF.

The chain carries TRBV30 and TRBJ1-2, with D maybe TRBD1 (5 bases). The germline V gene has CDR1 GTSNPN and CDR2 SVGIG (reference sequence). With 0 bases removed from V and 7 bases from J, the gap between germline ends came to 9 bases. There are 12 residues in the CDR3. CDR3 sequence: CAWSVGPAGYTF. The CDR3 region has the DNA TGTGCCTGGAGTGTGGGGCCTGCTGGCTACACCTTC.

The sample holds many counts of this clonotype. Here the CDR3 DNA reads TGCGCCAGCAGCTTGAAGTCTGATTCACCCCTCCACTTT. This gives the protein CASSLKSDSPLHF. The rearrangement uses TRBV5-1 and TRBJ1-6; D remains unclear. V lost 1 base and J 8 bases, leaving 7 bases between the germline ends. The length of the CDR3 is 13 residues. Germline assignment: CDR1 SGHRS and CDR2 YFSETQ.

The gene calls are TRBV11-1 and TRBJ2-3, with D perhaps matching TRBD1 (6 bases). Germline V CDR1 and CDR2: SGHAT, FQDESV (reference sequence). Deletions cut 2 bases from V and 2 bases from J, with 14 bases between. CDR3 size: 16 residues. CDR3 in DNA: TGTGCCAGCAGCTTAAATGACAGGCTAATCACAGATACGCAGTATTTT. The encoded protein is CASSLNDRLITDTQYF.

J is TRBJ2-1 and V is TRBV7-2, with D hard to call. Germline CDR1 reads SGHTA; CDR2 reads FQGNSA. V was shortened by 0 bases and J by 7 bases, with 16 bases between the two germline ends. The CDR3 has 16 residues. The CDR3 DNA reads TGTGCCAGCAGCTTAGCGAGTTCTAACCCACTGAATGAGCAGTTCTTC. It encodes CASSLASSNPLNEQFF.

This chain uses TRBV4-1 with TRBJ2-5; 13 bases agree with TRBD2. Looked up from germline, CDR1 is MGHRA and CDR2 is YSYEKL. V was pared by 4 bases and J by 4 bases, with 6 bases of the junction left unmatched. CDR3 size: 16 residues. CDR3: CASSRTGTSGAETQYF. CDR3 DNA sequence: TGCGCCAGCAGCCGCACGGGGACTAGCGGGGCAGAGACCCAGTACTTC.

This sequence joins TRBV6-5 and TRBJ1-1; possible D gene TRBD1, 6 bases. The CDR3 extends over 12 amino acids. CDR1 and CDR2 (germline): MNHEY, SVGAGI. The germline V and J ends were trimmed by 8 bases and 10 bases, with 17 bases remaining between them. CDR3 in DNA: TGTGCCAGCTACGAGAGGGGGTGGAGAGCTTTCTTT. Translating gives CASYERGWRAFF.

CDR3 region: CASRPTGTPYGTQYF. CDR3 in DNA: TGTGCCAGCAGACCTACCGGGACGCCTTATGGGACCCAGTACTTC. The chain combines TRBV6-5 with TRBJ2-5, with D perhaps TRBD1 or TRBD2 (5 bases each). V lost 6 bases and J lost 7, with 21 bases in between. Germline CDR1 MNHEY, CDR2 SVGAGI. The CDR3 spans 15 residues.

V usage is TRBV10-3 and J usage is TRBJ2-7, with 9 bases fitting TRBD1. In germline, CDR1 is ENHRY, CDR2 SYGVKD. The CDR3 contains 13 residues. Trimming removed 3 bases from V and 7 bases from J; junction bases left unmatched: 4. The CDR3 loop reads CAISEQGALEQYF. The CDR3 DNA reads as TGTGCCATCAGTGAACAGGGGGCGTTGGAGCAGTACTTC.

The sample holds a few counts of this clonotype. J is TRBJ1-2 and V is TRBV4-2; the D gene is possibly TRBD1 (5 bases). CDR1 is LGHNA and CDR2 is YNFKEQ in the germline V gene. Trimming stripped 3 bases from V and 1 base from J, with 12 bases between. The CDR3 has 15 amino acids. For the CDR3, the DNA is TGTGCCAGCAGCCAGCGACAGCTGAATAACTATGGCTACACCTTC. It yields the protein CASSQRQLNNYGYTF.

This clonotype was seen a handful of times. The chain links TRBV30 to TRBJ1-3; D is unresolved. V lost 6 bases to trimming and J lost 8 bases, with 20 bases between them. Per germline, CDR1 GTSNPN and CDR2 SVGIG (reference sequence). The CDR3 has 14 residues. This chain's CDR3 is CACNFGHTVHTIYF. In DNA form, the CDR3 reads TGTGCCTGTAATTTCGGGCACACTGTCCACACCATATATTTT. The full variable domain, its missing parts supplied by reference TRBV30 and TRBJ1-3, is SQTIHQWPATLVQPVGSPLSLECTVEGTSNPNLYWYRQAAGRGLQLLFYSVGIGQISSEVPQNLSASRPQDRQFILSSKKLLLSDSGFYLCACNFGHTVHTIYFGEGSWLTVV.

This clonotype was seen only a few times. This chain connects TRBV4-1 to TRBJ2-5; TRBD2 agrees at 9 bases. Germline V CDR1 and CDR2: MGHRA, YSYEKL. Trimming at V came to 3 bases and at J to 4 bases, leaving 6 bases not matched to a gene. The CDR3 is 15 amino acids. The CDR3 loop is CASSQGGGGGETQYF. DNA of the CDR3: TGCGCCAGCAGCCAGGGCGGCGGGGGGGGAGAGACCCAGTACTTC.

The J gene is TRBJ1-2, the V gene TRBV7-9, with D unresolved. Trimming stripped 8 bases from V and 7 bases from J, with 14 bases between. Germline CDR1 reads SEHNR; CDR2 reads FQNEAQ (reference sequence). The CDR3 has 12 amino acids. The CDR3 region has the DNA TGTGCCAGCTCCTCATTACGCTCTGGCTACACCTTC. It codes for CASSSLRSGYTF.

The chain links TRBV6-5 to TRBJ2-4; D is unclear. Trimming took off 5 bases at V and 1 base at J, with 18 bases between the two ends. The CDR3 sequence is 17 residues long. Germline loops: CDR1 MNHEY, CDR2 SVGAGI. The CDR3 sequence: CASSPGRLPSAKNIQYF. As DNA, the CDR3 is TGTGCCAGCAGTCCCGGACGGTTGCCTTCCGCCAAAAACATTCAGTACTTC.

The CDR3 sequence is CASSLDNYNEQFF. The CDR3 DNA reads as TGCGCCAGCAGCTTGGATAACTACAATGAGCAGTTCTTC. This chain uses TRBV5-1 with TRBJ2-1; D ambiguous. The germline V and J ends were trimmed by 0 bases and 3 bases, with 4 bases remaining between them. Germline CDR1 SGHRS, CDR2 YFSETQ. The CDR3 totals 13 residues.

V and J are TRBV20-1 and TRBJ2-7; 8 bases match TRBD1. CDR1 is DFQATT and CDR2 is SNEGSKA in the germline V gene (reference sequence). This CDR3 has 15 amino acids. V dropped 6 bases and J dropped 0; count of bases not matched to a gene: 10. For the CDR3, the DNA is TGCAGTGCCACCTTGAGGGACAGGTCCTCCTACGAGCAGTACGTC. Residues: CSATLRDRSSYEQYV.

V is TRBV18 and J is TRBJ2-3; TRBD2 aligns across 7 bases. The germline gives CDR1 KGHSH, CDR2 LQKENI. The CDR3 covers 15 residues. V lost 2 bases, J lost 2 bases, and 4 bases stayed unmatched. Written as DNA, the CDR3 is TGTGCCAGCTCACCAATAAGCGGGGTCACAGATACGCAGTATTTT. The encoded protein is CASSPISGVTDTQYF. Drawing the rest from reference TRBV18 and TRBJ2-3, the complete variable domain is NAGVMQNPRHLVRRRGQEARLRCSPMKGHSHVYWYRQLPEEGLKFMVYLQKENIIDESGMPKERFSAEFPKEGPSILRIQQVVRGDSAAYFCASSPISGVTDTQYFGPGTRLTVL.

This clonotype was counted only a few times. The CDR3 DNA sequence: TGCGCCAGCAGCGACGACAGGGGGCCTGGAGATACGCAGTATTTT. Encoded protein: CASSDDRGPGDTQYF. The chain combines TRBV5-1 with TRBJ2-3, with 10 bases aligning to TRBD1. J gave up 5 bases and V 4 bases, and 7 bases lay outside the gene matches. The length of the CDR3 is 15 residues. The V gene's germline CDR1 is SGHRS and CDR2 YFSETQ. The variable domain in full, completed from reference TRBV5-1 and TRBJ2-3, reads KAGVTQTPRYLIKTRGQQVTLSCSPISGHRSVSWYQQTPGQGLQFLFEYFSETQRNKGNFPGRFSGRQFSNSRSEMNVSTLELGDSALYLCASSDDRGPGDTQYFGPGTRLTVL.

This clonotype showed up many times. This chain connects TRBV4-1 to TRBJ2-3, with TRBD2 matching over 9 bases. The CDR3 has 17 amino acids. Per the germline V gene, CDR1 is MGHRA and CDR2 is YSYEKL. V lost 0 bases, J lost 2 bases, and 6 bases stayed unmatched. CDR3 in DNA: TGCGCCAGCAGCCAAGATTACACTAGCGGGTTCACAGATACGCAGTATTTT. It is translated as CASSQDYTSGFTDTQYF.

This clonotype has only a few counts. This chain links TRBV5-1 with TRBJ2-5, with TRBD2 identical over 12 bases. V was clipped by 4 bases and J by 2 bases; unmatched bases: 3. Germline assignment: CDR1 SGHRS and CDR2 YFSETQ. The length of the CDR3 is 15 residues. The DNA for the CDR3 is TGCGCCAGCAGCCGACTAGCGGGGGCACAAGAGACCCAGTACTTC. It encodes CASSRLAGAQETQYF. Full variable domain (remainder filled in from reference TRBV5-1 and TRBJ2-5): KAGVTQTPRYLIKTRGQQVTLSCSPISGHRSVSWYQQTPGQGLQFLFEYFSETQRNKGNFPGRFSGRQFSNSRSEMNVSTLELGDSALYLCASSRLAGAQETQYFGPGTRLLVL.